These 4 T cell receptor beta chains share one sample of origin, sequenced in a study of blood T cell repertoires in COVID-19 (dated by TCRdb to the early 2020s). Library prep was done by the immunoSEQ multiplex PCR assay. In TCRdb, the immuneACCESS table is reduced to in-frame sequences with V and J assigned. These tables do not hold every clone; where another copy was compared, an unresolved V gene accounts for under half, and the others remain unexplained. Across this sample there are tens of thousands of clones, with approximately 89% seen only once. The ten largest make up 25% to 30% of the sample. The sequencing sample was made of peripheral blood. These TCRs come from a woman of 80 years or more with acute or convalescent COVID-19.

CDR3 amino acids: CASSPGTEQYV. The CDR3, as DNA: TGTGCCAGTAGTCCCGGGACAGAGCAGTACGTC. V usage is TRBV19 and J usage is TRBJ2-7, with D possibly TRBD1 on 6 matching bases. CDR1 LNHDA and CDR2 SQIVND come from the germline V gene (reference sequence). The CDR3 length is 11 residues. Trimming stripped 5 bases from V and 7 bases from J, with 9 bases between.

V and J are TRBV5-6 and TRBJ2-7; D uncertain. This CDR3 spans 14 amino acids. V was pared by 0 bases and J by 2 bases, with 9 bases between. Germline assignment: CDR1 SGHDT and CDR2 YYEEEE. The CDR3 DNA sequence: TGTGCCAGCAGCTTGGGGGCCAGACCCTACGAGCAGTACGTC. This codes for CASSLGARPYEQYV.

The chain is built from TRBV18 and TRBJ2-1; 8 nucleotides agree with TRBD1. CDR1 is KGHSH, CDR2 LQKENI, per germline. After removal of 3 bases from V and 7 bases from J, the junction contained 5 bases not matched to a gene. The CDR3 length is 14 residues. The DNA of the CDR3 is TGTGCCAGCTCACCCCGGACAGGGCTAAATGAGCAGTTCTTC. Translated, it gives CASSPRTGLNEQFF.

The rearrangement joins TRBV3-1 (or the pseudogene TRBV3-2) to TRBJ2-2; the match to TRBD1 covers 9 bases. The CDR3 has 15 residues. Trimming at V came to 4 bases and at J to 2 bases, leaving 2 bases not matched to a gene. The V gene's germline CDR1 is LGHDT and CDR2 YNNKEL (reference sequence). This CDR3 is CASSPGQGNTGELFF. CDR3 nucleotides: TGTGCCAGCAGCCCGGGACAGGGTAACACCGGGGAGCTGTTTTTT.